Sequencing of this T cell receptor beta chain was carried out in a study of T cells in Graves' hyperthyroidism and ophthalmopathy. Researchers amplified the TCR beta CDR3 regions from RNA transcripts. HTBI primers were employed in a first-round RT-PCR of the TCR CDR3. TCRdb independently ran MiXCR on the multiplex PCR reads; one entry per CDR3 protein. The table records around 600,000 distinct CDR3 sequences, roughly 45% of them present only once. This CDR3 is built from 15 residues. The V gene lost 4 bases and the J gene lost 3 bases, with 12 bases spanning the gap. The germline V gene encodes CDR1 WSHSY and CDR2 SAAADI. Findings and limits, study-wide: Through a model of 13 V-J features, ophthalmopathy was separated from stable hyperthyroidism.

Patients having uncontrolled infection, another autoimmune disease, pregnancy or lactation were not included. The study based diagnoses on clinical symptoms, serum thyroxine and TRAb, thyroid ultrasound and orbital computed tomography. This clonotype was recorded many times. Antigen specificity is unknown. The chain combines TRBV10-2 with TRBJ1-4, with D possibly matching TRBD1 (6 bases). Sequences were obtained from peripheral blood or thyroid tissue (not recorded which). The TCR originated in an adult man with Graves' disease, either hyperthyroidism or ophthalmopathy (not recorded which). The CDR3 region is CASSGRDTANEKLFF. The CDR3 DNA sequence: TGCGCCAGCAGTGGCCGGGACACAGCTAATGAAAAACTGTTTTTT.